The 29 T cell receptor beta chains reported below all come from one sample, sequenced in a study of molecular identifiers for immune sequencing clone quantification. TCRdb reanalysed the PCR reads using MiXCR and keeps one entry per CDR3 protein. Here the sample spans about 40,000 distinct CDR3 sequences, 19% being singletons. Sequences were obtained from naive CD8+ T cells from blood, with Jurkat cell RNA spiked in. Subset defined: FACS-sorted CD8+CD4-CCR7+CD45RA+ naive T cells. Receptors were obtained from a human donor in good health. Some libraries in this study had Jurkat cell RNA spiked in.

The rearrangement uses TRBV27 and TRBJ2-7, with D tentatively TRBD1 (6 bases). CDR1 MNHEY and CDR2 SMNVEV come from the germline V gene (reference sequence). The CDR3 totals 14 residues. V shed 5 bases and J shed 2 bases, with 13 bases lying between them. The CDR3 DNA follows: TGTGCCAGCAGTCTTACAGGGTCAACCTACGAGCAGTACTTC. The encoded protein is CASSLTGSTYEQYF.

The chain combines TRBV6-6 with TRBJ2-2; 8 bases match TRBD1. V lost 2 bases, J lost 1 base, and 15 bases stayed unmatched. Germline lookup yields CDR1 MNHNY and CDR2 SVGAGI (reference sequence). The CDR3 consists of 20 residues. As DNA, the CDR3 is TGTGCCAGCAGTTACGCGCCCGGGACAGGTCCTAGATGGAACACCGGGGAGCTGTTTTTT. This codes for CASSYAPGTGPRWNTGELFF.

At least ten counts were recorded for this clonotype. This chain connects TRBV4-3 to TRBJ2-7; 7 bases map to TRBD1. J lost 3 bases, V lost 0 bases, and 2 bases had no gene match. This CDR3 is built from 14 residues. CDR1 LGHNA and CDR2 YSLEER come from the germline V gene. The CDR3 here is CASSQDRGNYEQYF. CDR3 coding DNA: TGCGCCAGCAGCCAAGACAGGGGGAACTACGAGCAGTACTTC.

The rearrangement joins TRBV12-3 or TRBV12-4 to TRBJ2-3; D gene uncertain. The CDR3 spans 13 residues. The germline V and J ends were trimmed by 6 bases and 0 bases, with 7 bases remaining between them. CDR3 residues: CASSPKSTDTQYF. Written as DNA, the CDR3 is TGTGCCAGCAGCCCCAAAAGCACAGATACGCAGTATTTT.

This clonotype has a count of ten or more. V and J are TRBV6-5 and TRBJ2-7, with D perhaps assigned TRBD1 or TRBD2 (5 bases each). CDR1 MNHEY and CDR2 SVGAGI come from the germline V gene. V was trimmed by 7 bases and J by 6 bases, leaving 10 bases between them. This CDR3 region has 11 residues. CDR3 nucleotide sequence: TGTGCCAGCATACATGGGGGCGAGCAGTACTTC. This gives the protein CASIHGGEQYF.

This clonotype was seen ten or more times. The chain uses TRBV20-1 and TRBJ2-3; 7 nucleotides agree with TRBD2. Trimming at V came to 8 bases and at J to 2 bases, leaving 13 bases not matched to a gene. The CDR3 totals 15 residues. CDR1 is DFQATT and CDR2 is SNEGSKA in the germline V gene (reference sequence). This CDR3 is CSSQTLARNTDTQYF. DNA of the CDR3: TGCAGTTCCCAGACACTAGCGCGAAACACAGATACGCAGTATTTT.

This clonotype ranks as medium-sized. This chain connects TRBV4-3 to TRBJ2-4; either TRBD1 or TRBD2 may supply D (5 bases each). The ends were cut back, 2 bases at V and 6 bases at J, with 14 bases in the middle. The CDR3 sequence is 15 residues long. The germline CDR1 and CDR2 sequences are LGHNA and YSLEER. The CDR3 protein is CASSQHGTPINIQYF. As DNA, the CDR3 is TGCGCCAGCAGCCAACACGGGACCCCCATAAACATTCAGTACTTC.

The chain uses TRBV19 and TRBJ1-1, with a weak D call TRBD1 (5 bases). Between the trimmed V and J ends, which lost 3 bases and 5 bases, there was a span of 16 bases. This CDR3 has 15 residues. Germline V lookup: CDR1 LNHDA, CDR2 SQIVND (reference sequence). CDR3 sequence reads: CASSIAETVDTEAFF. CDR3 nucleotides: TGTGCCAGTAGTATCGCCGAGACAGTAGATACTGAAGCTTTCTTT.

A remark on this clonotype: This clone may be a read error of a much larger clone one base away. This sequence joins TRBV5-5 and TRBJ2-6; D call uncertain. Germline V gene data show CDR1 as SGHKS and CDR2 as YYEKEE (reference sequence). The CDR3 consists of 18 residues. Deletions cut 0 bases from V and 2 bases from J, with 15 bases between. The CDR3 DNA is TGTGCCAGCAGCTTGGGTCAGCTTACTTACCCTGGGGCCAACGTCCTGACTTTC. Its translation is CASSLGQLTYPGANVLTF.

This clonotype was seen ten or more times. The rearrangement links TRBV12-3 or TRBV12-4 to TRBJ2-5, with 14 nucleotides matching TRBD2. J gave up 2 bases and V 4 bases, and 0 bases lay outside the gene matches. CDR3 length: 15 amino acids. CDR3: CASSWTSGGQETQYF. In DNA form, the CDR3 reads TGTGCCAGCAGTTGGACTAGCGGGGGGCAAGAGACCCAGTACTTC.

Many counts were recorded for this clonotype. J is TRBJ2-2 and V is TRBV19; D unresolved. The CDR3 has 14 residues. The germline V gene has CDR1 LNHDA and CDR2 SQIVND (reference sequence). V shed 7 bases and J shed 9 bases, with 18 bases lying between them. The CDR3 loop reads CASTAAGPYRELFF. In DNA form, the CDR3 reads TGTGCCAGTACGGCAGCCGGGCCCTACCGGGAGCTGTTTTTT.

This clonotype was detected ten times or more. The V call is TRBV5-1, the J call TRBJ1-2; D uncertain. Trimming shortened V by 0 bases and J by 0 bases, and 9 bases separated the two germline ends. The germline gives CDR1 SGHRS, CDR2 YFSETQ. The CDR3 loop spans 15 amino acids. The CDR3 loop is CASSLAANTNYGYTF. The CDR3 nucleotides are TGCGCCAGCAGCTTGGCGGCAAACACTAACTATGGCTACACCTTC.

The table lists this clonotype with many counts. The CDR3 DNA sequence: TGTGCCAGTAGTCATCCTCGGGGAACTGGTCAGCCCCAGCATTTT. It is translated as CASSHPRGTGQPQHF. This rearrangement joins TRBV19 to TRBJ1-5; D call uncertain. Trimming removed 5 bases from V and 6 bases from J, with 17 bases in between. Germline values: CDR1 LNHDA, CDR2 SQIVND (reference sequence). The CDR3 loop spans 15 amino acids. Together with reference TRBV19 and TRBJ1-5, the CDR3 gives the full variable domain: DGGITQSPKYLFRKEGQNVTLSCEQNLNHDAMYWYRQDPGQGLRLIYYSQIVNDFQKGDIAEGYSVSREKKESFPLTVTSAQKNPTAFYLCASSHPRGTGQPQHFGDGTRLSIL.

This clonotype was counted ten times or more. This rearrangement joins TRBV19 to TRBJ2-4, with D tentatively TRBD2 (5 bases). CDR1 is LNHDA, CDR2 SQIVND, per germline (reference sequence). This CDR3 spans 16 amino acids. The V end lost 9 bases, the J end lost 8 bases, and 26 bases lay between the germline ends. The CDR3 DNA is TGTGCCAGAGAACCACCCAAGAGGGAAAGAGCAGACATTCAGTACTTC. Protein: CAREPPKRERADIQYF.

This clonotype occurred a few times. One base away lies a much larger clone, so this may be a sequencing read error. Here the CDR3 reads CASSIRGGMNTEAFF. The CDR3, as DNA: TGTGCCAGTAGTATTAGAGGGGGGATGAACACTGAAGCTTTCTTT. The chain combines TRBV19 with TRBJ1-1; possible D gene TRBD1, 6 bases. V lost 3 bases and J lost 0, with 11 bases in between. In germline, CDR1 is LNHDA, CDR2 SQIVND (reference sequence). The CDR3 loop spans 15 amino acids.

The rearrangement joins TRBV6-2 or TRBV6-3 to TRBJ2-2; D possibly corresponds to TRBD2 (6 bases). The CDR3 sequence is 17 residues long. Between the trimmed V and J ends, which lost 8 bases and 3 bases, there was a span of 22 bases. Per germline, CDR1 MNHEY and CDR2 SVGEGT. CDR3 sequence (DNA): TGTGCCAGCGGCCTCGACATGGCGGGGCGCTACACCGGGGAGCTGTTTTTT. This codes for CASGLDMAGRYTGELFF.

The chain uses TRBV5-4 and TRBJ1-1; D is uncertain. CDR3 size: 13 residues. Germline CDR1 reads SGHNT; CDR2 reads YYREEE (reference sequence). Deletions cut 3 bases from V and 1 base from J, with 7 bases between. CDR3 bases: TGTGCCAGCAGCTATAGGGCGAACACTGAAGCTTTCTTT. This sequence encodes CASSYRANTEAFF.

The chain joins TRBV4-1 to TRBJ1-5; D remains ambiguous. With 1 base removed from V and 0 bases from J, the gap between germline ends came to 4 bases. CDR1 and CDR2 (germline): MGHRA, YSYEKL. The CDR3 spans 14 residues. CDR3 in DNA: TGCGCCAGCAGCCAAGTTGTTAGCAATCAGCCCCAGCATTTT. It codes for CASSQVVSNQPQHF.

Comment on this clonotype: Being one base from a much bigger clone, this may be a read error. This chain joins TRBV27 and TRBJ1-1; D unresolved. This CDR3 has 15 amino acids. Germline V gene lookup returns CDR1 MNHEY and CDR2 SMNVEV (reference sequence). The CDR3 nucleotides read TGTACCAGCAGTCACGTAGCGAACTTGGACACTGAAGCTTTCTTT. It specifies CTSSHVANLDTEAFF.

This clonotype was recorded at least ten times. The chain uses TRBV5-4 and TRBJ2-6; TRBD1 aligns across 8 bases. Germline CDR1 SGHNT, CDR2 YYREEE (reference sequence). Unmatched junction bases numbered 8, after V lost 0 bases and J lost 0 bases. This CDR3 is built from 19 residues. The CDR3 coding sequence is TGTGCCAGCAGCTTGGGCCAGGGGGCCATCTTCTCTGGGGCCAACGTCCTGACTTTC. Translating gives CASSLGQGAIFSGANVLTF.

This clonotype was seen a handful of times. A read error may be the cause here, since a much bigger clone is one base away. The chain couples TRBV6-5 to TRBJ2-5; 8 bases match TRBD1. This CDR3 spans 14 amino acids. Looked up from germline, CDR1 is MNHEY and CDR2 is SVGAGI. The CDR3 here is CANSFDRGEETQYF. The CDR3 nucleotides are TGTGCCAACAGTTTCGACAGGGGCGAGGAGACCCAGTACTTC.

This clonotype was observed many times. The chain combines TRBV12-3 or TRBV12-4 with TRBJ2-2, with D perhaps matching TRBD1 (6 bases). The CDR3 loop spans 17 amino acids. Trimming pared 3 bases from V and 1 base from J, leaving 15 bases between. The CDR3 sequence is CASSLVSGQLNTGELFF. The DNA for the CDR3 is TGTGCCAGCAGTTTGGTATCGGGACAACTGAACACCGGGGAGCTGTTTTTT.

This clonotype was observed at least ten times. V and J are TRBV6-2 or TRBV6-3 and TRBJ1-1; 9 bases line up with TRBD1. The CDR3 sequence is 16 residues long. The ends lost 7 bases at V and 4 bases at J; junction bases unmatched: 13. Germline CDR1 is MNHEY and CDR2 is SVGEGT. CDR3 nucleotides: TGTGCCAGCAATTCAATCCCGGGACAGGGATTCACTGAAGCTTTCTTT. Its translation: CASNSIPGQGFTEAFF.

This clonotype has a count of ten or more. The genes are TRBV20-1 and TRBJ2-7; maybe TRBD2 (6 bases). Deletions cut 0 bases from V and 3 bases from J, with 24 bases between. Germline CDR1 DFQATT, CDR2 SNEGSKA (reference sequence). This CDR3 is 18 amino acids long. The CDR3 protein is CSARDKAVVGEDYYEQYF. The CDR3, as DNA: TGCAGTGCTAGAGATAAAGCCGTAGTAGGGGAGGACTACTACGAGCAGTACTTC.

The CDR3 nucleotides read TGCGCCAGCAGCCAAGACCCAACCAGAAACACTGAAGCTTTCTTT. This encodes CASSQDPTRNTEAFF. The genes are TRBV4-3 and TRBJ1-1; D gene unclear. Germline V gene sequence: CDR1 LGHNA, CDR2 YSLEER. The CDR3 consists of 15 residues. V lost 0 bases, J lost 2 bases, and 10 bases lay in between.

This sequence joins TRBV18 and TRBJ2-3, with 7 bases fitting TRBD2. Germline assignment: CDR1 KGHSH and CDR2 LQKENI. J lost 4 bases, V lost 6 bases, and 10 bases had no gene match. The CDR3 runs 15 residues. CDR3 in DNA: TGTGCCAGCTCTGGGACTGGCGGGAGTTCAGATACGCAGTATTTT. Its protein product is CASSGTGGSSDTQYF.

There are many counts of this clonotype. The chain carries TRBV7-2 and TRBJ1-4; D is ambiguous. The germline V gene encodes CDR1 SGHTA and CDR2 FQGNSA. V was trimmed by 5 bases and J by 8 bases, leaving 12 bases between them. CDR3 length equals 13 residues. The CDR3 DNA reads as TGTGCCAGCAGCGGGGTAGCTTCCGAAAAACTGTTTTTT. This encodes CASSGVASEKLFF.

This clonotype has ten or more counts. The chain joins TRBV7-3 to TRBJ2-5; TRBD2 is a possible D gene (6 bases). The V and J ends lost 5 bases and 4 bases respectively, with 17 bases between them. CDR3 size: 15 residues. The germline CDR1 and CDR2 sequences are SGHTA and FQGTGA. CDR3 nucleotide sequence: TGTGCCAGCAGCGAAATCGGCGGAGCGGGAGAGACCCAGTACTTC. This translates into CASSEIGGAGETQYF. The variable domain in full, completed from reference TRBV7-3 and TRBJ2-5, reads GAGVSQTPSNKVTEKGKYVELRCDPISGHTALYWYRQSLGQGPEFLIYFQGTGAADDSGLPNDRFFAVRPEGSVSTLKIQRTERGDSAVYLCASSEIGGAGETQYFGPGTRLLVL.

This clonotype was recorded many times. The gene calls are TRBV3-1 and TRBJ1-3; 10 bases agree with TRBD1. Germline-derived CDR1 and CDR2 are LGHDT and YNNKEL (reference sequence). The V segment lost 0 bases and the J segment 4 bases; nucleotides outside the gene matches: 12. The CDR3 has 19 amino acids. The CDR3 region is CASSQDGVGTGANGNTIYF. The CDR3 nucleotides read TGTGCCAGCAGCCAAGACGGGGTCGGGACAGGGGCGAACGGAAACACCATATATTTT.